These 11 T cell receptor beta chains were sequenced from one sample in a study of CD8+ T cells in alopecia areata. Following extraction, RNA underwent reverse transcription to cDNA, which served as the sequencing template. Assay: immunoSEQ multiplex PCR; the TCRdb copy retains only in-frame clones and omits some. The table has about 210,000 clones, 64% seen once. Regarding treatment: oral pan-JAK inhibitor, 5-10 mg twice daily. Source: CD4+ T cells sorted from blood, taken at week 4, from a patient treated with tofacitinib. The origin of the receptors is a human donor with alopecia areata.

This clone was counted once. The rearrangement links TRBV18 to TRBJ2-1, with D unresolved. Germline V gene lookup returns CDR1 KGHSH and CDR2 LQKENI. This CDR3 is 15 amino acids long. V shed 3 bases and J shed 2 bases, with 11 bases lying between them. The CDR3 reads CASSPQRTAYNEQFF. The CDR3 DNA reads as TGTGCCAGCTCACCGCAGCGAACTGCCTACAATGAGCAGTTCTTC.

The chain carries TRBV20-1 and TRBJ2-3; 8 positions agree with TRBD1. V was pared by 6 bases and J by 13 bases, with 9 bases of the junction left unmatched. Looked up from germline, CDR1 is DFQATT and CDR2 is SNEGSKA (reference sequence). The CDR3 runs to 11 residues. CDR3 sequence (DNA): TGCAGTGCCCCCCGGGACAGGCGGGAGTATTTT. Its translation is CSAPRDRREYF.

This sequence joins TRBV6-5 and TRBJ1-2, with TRBD1 identical over 7 bases. From germline, CDR1 is MNHEY and CDR2 SVGAGI. The CDR3 runs to 15 residues. The V and J ends lost 6 bases and 1 base, in that order; junction bases with no gene match: 8. The CDR3 nucleotides are TGTGCCAGCAGCCCCTTGGCAGGGGGTAACTATGGCTACACCTTC. Protein: CASSPLAGGNYGYTF.

To note about this clone: Other nucleotide sequences from this sample produce the same CDR3. The chain carries TRBV19 and TRBJ1-6; 8 bases agree with TRBD1. V was pared by 9 bases and J by 0 bases, with 4 bases of the junction left unmatched. This CDR3 has 15 residues. Germline CDR1 is LNHDA and CDR2 is SQIVND (reference sequence). The CDR3 DNA reads TGTGCCAGCCGACAGGGGAGCTCCTATAATTCACCCCTCCACTTT. This encodes CASRQGSSYNSPLHF.

The genes are TRBV7-2 and TRBJ1-5; 9 nucleotides agree with TRBD1. V shed 2 bases and J 3 bases; nucleotides not matched to a gene: 11. This CDR3 is built from 18 residues. Per the germline V gene, CDR1 is SGHTA and CDR2 is FQGNSA. The DNA of the CDR3 is TGTGCCAGCAGCTTATATGCCCCGGGACAGGGCGTCAATCAGCCCCAGCATTTT. Translated: CASSLYAPGQGVNQPQHF.

Comments on this clone: This sample includes further DNA sequences coding for the same CDR3. The chain employs TRBV5-1 and TRBJ1-2, with unresolved D. CDR1 is SGHRS and CDR2 is YFSETQ in the germline V gene. Trimming cost V 0 bases and J 2 bases, with 2 bases left between them. The CDR3 has 12 residues. The CDR3 spells CASSLGNYGYTF. DNA for the CDR3: TGCGCCAGCAGCTTGGGGAACTATGGCTACACCTTC. Full variable domain (outside the CDR3, taken from reference TRBV5-1 and TRBJ1-2): KAGVTQTPRYLIKTRGQQVTLSCSPISGHRSVSWYQQTPGQGLQFLFEYFSETQRNKGNFPGRFSGRQFSNSRSEMNVSTLELGDSALYLCASSLGNYGYTFGSGTRLTVV.

The V gene is TRBV7-7, the J gene TRBJ2-3, with no clear D. From germline, CDR1 is SSHAT and CDR2 FNYEAQ (reference sequence). CDR3 length: 11 residues. CDR3 DNA sequence: TGTGCTAGCCCCGAGAGGGATACGCAGTATTTT. It codes for CASPERDTQYF.

The chain recombines TRBV5-1 with TRBJ2-2; tentative D call: TRBD1 (6 bases). V was cut by 3 bases and J by 2 bases, with 8 bases left in between. This CDR3 is 14 amino acids long. Germline V CDR1 and CDR2: SGHRS, YFSETQ. The CDR3, as DNA: TGCGCCAGCAGCTCACAGGGTAACACCGGGGAGCTGTTTTTT. Translation: CASSSQGNTGELFF.

CDR3 in amino acids: CASSLRLGDGYTF. CDR3 coding DNA: TGTGCCAGCAGCTTACGGTTGGGGGATGGCTACACCTTC. V and J are TRBV11-2 and TRBJ1-2; D is possibly TRBD1 (5 bases). There are 13 residues in the CDR3. Per germline, CDR1 SGHAT and CDR2 FQNNGV. V was cut by 2 bases and J by 6 bases, with 10 bases left in between.

This rearrangement joins TRBV30 to TRBJ1-1, with no clear D. The CDR3 has 11 residues. V lost 5 bases and J 5 bases, leaving 9 bases between the germline ends. Germline V lookup: CDR1 GTSNPN, CDR2 SVGIG (reference sequence). CDR3 region: CAWAGETEAFF. CDR3 DNA sequence: TGTGCCTGGGCGGGTGAGACTGAAGCTTTCTTT.

The gene calls are TRBV5-4 and TRBJ1-6, with D uncertain. The CDR3 loop spans 15 amino acids. V was cut by 0 bases and J by 7 bases, with 11 bases left in between. In germline, CDR1 is SGHNT, CDR2 YYREEE (reference sequence). The CDR3 here is CASSLERPPNSPLHF. CDR3 DNA sequence: TGTGCCAGCAGCTTGGAACGTCCGCCGAATTCACCCCTCCACTTT.